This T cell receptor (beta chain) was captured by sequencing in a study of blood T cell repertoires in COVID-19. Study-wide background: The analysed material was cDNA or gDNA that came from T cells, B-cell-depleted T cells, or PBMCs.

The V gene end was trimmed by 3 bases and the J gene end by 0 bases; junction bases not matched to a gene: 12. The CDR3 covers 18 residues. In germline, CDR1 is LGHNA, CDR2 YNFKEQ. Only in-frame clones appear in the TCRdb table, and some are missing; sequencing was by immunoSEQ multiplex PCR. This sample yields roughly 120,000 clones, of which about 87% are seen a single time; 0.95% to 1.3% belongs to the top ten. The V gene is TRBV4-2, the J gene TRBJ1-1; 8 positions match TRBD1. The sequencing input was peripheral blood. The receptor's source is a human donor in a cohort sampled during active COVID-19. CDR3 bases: TGTGCCAGCAGCCATACCCAGGGGGCGCTAGTCATGAACACTGAAGCTTTCTTT. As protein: CASSHTQGALVMNTEAFF.